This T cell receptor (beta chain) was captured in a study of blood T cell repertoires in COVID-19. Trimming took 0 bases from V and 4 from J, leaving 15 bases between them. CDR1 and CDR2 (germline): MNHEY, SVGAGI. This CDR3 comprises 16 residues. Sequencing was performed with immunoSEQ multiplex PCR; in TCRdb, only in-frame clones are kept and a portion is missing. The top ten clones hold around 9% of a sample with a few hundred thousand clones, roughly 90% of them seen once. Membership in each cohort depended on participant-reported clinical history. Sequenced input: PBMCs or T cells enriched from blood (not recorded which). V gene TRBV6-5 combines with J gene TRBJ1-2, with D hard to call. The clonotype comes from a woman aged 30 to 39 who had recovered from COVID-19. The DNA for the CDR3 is TGTGCCAGCAGTTACTCGTTTTACAACAGTCCCTATGGCTACACCTTC. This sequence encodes CASSYSFYNSPYGYTF.